This TCR beta chain was sequenced during a study of cytomegalovirus exposure and HLA in healthy donors (dated by TCRdb to 2017 to 2019). About the study as a whole: An earlier analysis of some 600 of the donors reported approximately 280 Gb of sequence data and 95 million to 130 million unique TCR beta sequences obtained from roughly 180 million T cells. In a later genetic analysis, genome-wide SNP genotypes for 398 of the 666 donors were used, and that subset was treated as a discovery cohort. Every discovery cohort repertoire had been produced on one sequencing platform. In the later analysis, no new phenotypic data were used to find candidate immune exposures; instead, reliance was placed on TCR beta sequences and their occurrence across donors. The aim of the study was to test whether cataloging public T cell receptors could identify signatures of past pathogen exposure. A later analysis re-examined previously published TCR beta repertoires from 500 to 700 donors and added high-resolution HLA genotyping to investigate patterns of TCR occurrence. In an earlier analysis of more than 550 of the donors, high-throughput TCR beta sequencing was used to judge whether each TCR beta V gene segment behaved as functional or pseudogenic. The genetic ancestry cluster associated with self-reported Caucasian donors included 81% of the roughly 380 genotyped donors. High-throughput TCR immunosequencing, statistical association of individual TCRs with disease status, and machine learning were combined to predict cytomegalovirus infection status. The number of typed donors differed by locus: 629-630 for A, B, C, DRB1 and DQB1; 500 to 550 for DQA1; over 600 for DPA1; and 400 to 480 for DPB1. Four or five DR-DQ haplotypes were treated as single units for association and clustering because of strong linkage in the cohort. Both class I and class II loci were covered by HLA typing, at four-digit resolution. The study used immunosequencing to profile the T cell repertoires of hundreds of subjects and linked those repertoires to cytomegalovirus serostatus. Besides the first cohort of approximately 710 subjects, a separate validation cohort made up of 90 to 150 different subjects was used. Donor age, sex, ethnicity and CMV serostatus were compiled alongside the repertoire data. Among roughly 400 genotyped donors of the cohort, an average of approximately 240,000 unique TCR beta nucleotide sequences were sequenced per donor, approximately 20% of them non-productive. An early release that covered 640 HLA-typed donors contained around 330 gigabases of sequencing data and tens of millions of unique TCR sequences. The paper as a whole reports these results and caveats: Most TCR sequences were observed very rarely across donors, whereas some public TCRs were present in many individuals. In a later analysis, several top co-occurrence clusters were reported to appear linked to parvovirus B19, influenza, CMV and Epstein-Barr virus. A later genetic analysis reported fewer N-insertions in productive TCRs among donors in an Asian-associated ancestry cluster than the roughly 650-donor mean. Correlated functional status among segregating V segments might reflect linkage disequilibrium, but an unknown experimental factor could not be ruled out. The classifier was reported to diagnose cytomegalovirus status with high specificity and sensitivity in both the original and validation cohorts. In this cohort, only TCR beta chains were sequenced, and detectable features were limited by the absence of alpha or paired-chain data. The study gave a list of over 150 TCR beta chains associated with cytomegalovirus. Immune exposure information for the cohort was limited to CMV serostatus. A group of highly shared sequence variants was considered likely to be a technical artifact of the sequencing pipeline. In an earlier analysis of fewer than 700 of the donors, most TCR beta V segments appeared in productive rearrangements about 87% or about 30% of the time, broadly matching IMGT annotations. Because HLA typing was unavailable for some donors at each locus, only the typed subset was used in association tests. A later genetic analysis associated a missense DCLRE1C variant with V-gene and J-gene trimming of TCR beta chains, and an independent cohort replicated the association. A further reported finding was that TCR beta sequences accurately predicted the HLA-A and HLA-B alleles for most subjects in the first cohort. Most CMV-associated TCR beta chains appeared to be HLA-restricted in a later analysis, and the HLA associations seemed to be driven largely by CMV exposure. The earlier analysis of approximately 590 of the donors excluded roughly 17 rarely observed V segments, including chromosome 9 orphons, because counts were too low. Three of the identified cytomegalovirus-associated TCR beta chains were confirmed in vitro to be specific for cytomegalovirus antigens. In a later analysis, TCR association rates were found to vary across HLA loci, with the most associated TCRs seen for DRB1 alleles and the fewest for HLA-C alleles. In a later analysis, HLA-associated TCR beta chains were found to be more clonally expanded and to have lower generation probabilities than equally common non-associated chains. It was suggested by the authors that the approach could potentially be generalized to other disease states and immunological phenotypes. Roughly uniform sequencing depth across donors was assumed in presence/absence analyses, although this assumption may not hold. Assigning TCR associations to individual alleles was difficult when HLA alleles, especially DR and DQ, strongly co-occurred. Because the 87-base-pair reads could not distinguish some IMGT-functional V segments, including TRBV6-2 and TRBV6-3, those segments were excluded. In a later analysis, around 15,000 TCR beta sequences were associated with specific HLA alleles at a false discovery rate of 0.05.

The protocol used for the library was the immunoSEQ multiplex PCR assay. For the multiplex PCR, a mixture combining 60 forward primers for TCR Vbeta segments and 13 reverse primers for TCR Jbeta segments was used. A multiplex PCR assay on genomic DNA amplified the CDR3 region of rearranged TCR beta genes. Amplified TCR beta libraries were sequenced as 87-base-pair reads on the Illumina HiSeq System. The authors' pipeline ran thus. Across the 670 or so repertoires, a later analysis counted 80 million or so unique TCR beta chains, around 11 million of which were shared by at least two donors. A nearest-neighbor algorithm error-corrected the raw reads and collapsed the reads into unique sequences, merging closely related sequences to remove PCR and sequencing errors. To assign V, D and J gene segments, CDR3 sequences were aligned to IMGT reference sequences. For a sequence to be retained, at least a six-nucleotide match to both a V gene segment and a J gene segment was required. A rearrangement counted as productive if the CDR3 had no stop codons and remained in frame with V and J, and every other rearrangement counted as non-productive. Following IMGT convention, CDR3 was defined as the stretch from the second conserved V-encoded cysteine to the conserved J-encoded phenylalanine. The earlier analysis of 500 to 650 of the donors excluded any sequence lacking an unambiguous match to a single V gene segment. In an earlier analysis of around 590 of the donors, a V segment was called functional when productive rearrangements were above 56.7%, and segregating when the standard deviation between donors exceeded 5%. To diagnose cytomegalovirus status from the catalog of TCR beta chain sequences, a statistical classification framework was built. A later analysis assigned V and J genes by comparing TCR nucleotide sequences with IMGT/GENE-DB human TR gene sequences. A later analysis assigned CDR3 sequences and most-parsimonious VDJ recombination scenarios with the TCRdist pipeline. A later analysis defined each TCR beta chain by its CDR3 amino acid sequence plus V-gene family, and excluded reads lacking a unique V-gene family. To address suspected cross-contamination and a sequencing artifact, a later analysis removed 450 to 700 highly shared, low-generation-probability nucleotide sequences. In a later analysis, a clonal expansion index was calculated for each public chain from normalized within-repertoire ranks of inferred template counts. A later analysis computed generation probabilities with a VDJ recombination model fitted to out-of-frame rearrangements, and checked the results against IGoR. In a later analysis, hypergeometric tests were used to score TCR-TCR, TCR-HLA and TCR-CMV co-occurrence, with a repertoire-size bias correction applied to TCR pairs. In a later analysis, false discovery rates were estimated by permuting HLA or CMV assignments 20 times. In a later analysis, co-occurring TCRs were grouped using DBSCAN, with TCRdist sequence similarity added in when clustering inside HLA-allele-positive subsets. Co-occurrence clustering excluded repertoires with fewer than 30,000 or more than 120,000 public chains, plus five with anomalous nucleotide sharing. TCRdb took over this immuneACCESS table, retaining in-frame rearrangements with V and J assigned. Such tables are incomplete; in checked studies, under half of the missing clones stem from an unresolved V gene, and the remainder is unexplained. V, J and clone size were drawn from that table, and D and trimming were deduced from the DNA. The sample table holds about 160,000 clones, of which 82% were seen once. Around 1.5% of the sample lies in the top ten.

The cohort was made up of 650 to 700 healthy bone marrow donors. Cohort members were all nominally healthy when sampled, although unrecorded immune exposures were likely present. The donor tested CMV seropositive, placing the donor among the roughly 300 seropositive members of the cohort. Each donor provided a peripheral blood sample, and peripheral blood mononuclear cells were used for TCR beta sequencing. Genomic DNA extraction from the blood cell samples was performed with the Qiagen DNeasy Blood Extraction Kit. As to this clone: Its antigen is not yet known. Nothing much larger sits one base from this clone, and base qualities are not available.

The V end loses 6 bases and the J end loses 1 base, and a stretch of 10 bases separates them. From the cysteine through the phenylalanine, the CDR3 covers 14 amino acids. The retained sequence is limited to the CDR3, 42 bases, with the frame set at the first base. CDR1 and CDR2 were assigned from the germline V gene (reference sequence) as MNHNY and SVGAGI. The sequence links TRBV6-6 to TRBJ1-3; a tentative D match to TRBD1 spans 6 bases. Sequencing was performed on PBMCs. The clonotype originates from a girl aged 10 to 17 in good health and CMV-seropositive. Here is the DNA: TGTGCCAGCAGCCTCGGGACATCTGGAAACACCATATATTTT. Its product reads: CASSLGTSGNTIYF.